These 20 T cell receptor beta chains were all obtained from the same sample, sequenced in a study of blood T cell repertoires in COVID-19 (dated by TCRdb to about 2020). To prepare the library, the immunoSEQ multiplex PCR assay was applied. Drawn from immuneACCESS, this table holds only the in-frame rearrangements with V and J called that TCRdb kept. Clones are partly lost; checked studies trace under half to an unresolved V gene and leave the rest unexplained. Present in this sample are under 200,000 clones, over 75% of which were seen just once. Approximately 2.7% of the sample is held by the ten biggest clonotypes. Material for sequencing was peripheral blood. The receptors come from a man aged 35 to 55 with active or convalescent COVID-19.

The sample holds one count of this clone. The chain employs TRBV5-8 and TRBJ1-5; a possible D gene is TRBD1 (6 bases). The ends were cut back, 4 bases at V and 0 bases at J, with 14 bases in the middle. Germline values: CDR1 SGHTS, CDR2 YDEGEE. The CDR3 sequence is 16 residues long. The CDR3 nucleotides are TGTGCCAGCAGCCCCACGACAGGTGTTAGCAATCAGCCCCAGCATTTT. This gives the protein CASSPTTGVSNQPQHF.

The V call is TRBV5-4, the J call TRBJ1-6; no reliable D call. The CDR3 sequence is 15 residues long. The germline CDR1 and CDR2 sequences are SGHNT and YYREEE (reference sequence). The V and J ends lost 0 bases and 7 bases respectively, with 11 bases between them. CDR3 coding DNA: TGTGCCAGCAGCTTGGCCGGGGTATGGAATTCACCCCTCCACTTT. It yields the protein CASSLAGVWNSPLHF. The whole variable domain, remainder taken from reference TRBV5-4 and TRBJ1-6, is ETGVTQSPTHLIKTRGQQVTLRCSSQSGHNTVSWYQQALGQGPQFIFQYYREEENGRGNFPPRFSGLQFPNYSSELNVNALELDDSALYLCASSLAGVWNSPLHFGNGTRLTVT.

The chain recombines TRBV5-4 with TRBJ2-5, with TRBD1 matching 10 bases. CDR3 size: 16 residues. Looked up from germline, CDR1 is SGHNT and CDR2 is YYREEE (reference sequence). V shed 4 bases, J shed 5 bases, and the junction held 11 bases outside the gene matches. The CDR3 loop reads CASSNPLGTGDETQYF. The CDR3 nucleotides read TGTGCCAGCAGCAACCCGCTCGGGACAGGGGACGAGACCCAGTACTTC.

The chain carries TRBV15 and TRBJ1-1; 7 bases fit TRBD1. The germline gives CDR1 LNHNV, CDR2 YYDKDF (reference sequence). Trimming cost V 4 bases and J 1 base; bases outside gene matches: 6. The CDR3 is 15 residues long. The CDR3 sequence: CATSNPRTGNTEAFF. The CDR3 DNA reads TGTGCCACCAGCAACCCCAGGACAGGGAACACTGAAGCTTTCTTT.

The chain carries TRBV5-1 and TRBJ1-1; D may be TRBD1 (5 bases). This CDR3 comprises 14 residues. CDR1 is SGHRS, CDR2 YFSETQ, per germline. V was clipped by 5 bases and J by 0 bases, with 11 bases between them. CDR3 bases: TGCGCCAGCAGGGTGGACATCATGAACACTGAAGCTTTCTTT. It specifies CASRVDIMNTEAFF.

The CDR3 bases are TGCAGCGTTGCGGGGGGGACTAGCGGGCTTCAAGAGACCCAGTACTTC. It translates to CSVAGGTSGLQETQYF. The rearrangement links TRBV29-1 to TRBJ2-5; TRBD2 matches at 12 bases. Trimming at V came to 4 bases and at J to 2 bases, leaving 8 bases not matched to a gene. Germline assignment: CDR1 SQVTM and CDR2 ANQGSEA. The CDR3 runs 16 residues.

V usage is TRBV28 and J usage is TRBJ1-6; 7 positions match TRBD1. J gave up 9 bases and V 7 bases, and 12 bases lay outside the gene matches. The length of the CDR3 is 15 residues. Per germline, CDR1 MDHEN and CDR2 SYDVKM. The CDR3 DNA follows: TGTGCCAGCAACGTGGGACAGAGACTTAGTTCACCCCTCCACTTT. Translating gives CASNVGQRLSSPLHF.

V is TRBV21-1 and J is TRBJ1-5; TRBD1, the D gene given by the table, was not confirmed from the DNA. TRBV21-1 has pseudogene status. The CDR3 is 14 amino acids. The CDR3 loop reads CASSTRIPNQPQHF. The CDR3 bases are TGTGCCAGCAGCACCAGGATTCCCAATCAGCCCCAGCATTTT.

This chain uses TRBV30 with TRBJ1-5; TRBD1 agrees at 7 bases. Germline CDR1 is GTSNPN and CDR2 is SVGIG (reference sequence). This CDR3 contains 14 residues. The ends lost 0 bases at V and 9 bases at J; junction bases unmatched: 8. Written as DNA, the CDR3 is TGTGCCTGGAGTGTATCCAGGGGGTCAGGGCCCCAGCATTTT. Translation gives CAWSVSRGSGPQHF.

The rearrangement links TRBV4-1 to TRBJ1-2; D remains ambiguous. The germline CDR1 and CDR2 sequences are MGHRA and YSYEKL. The CDR3 is 15 amino acids. Trimming pared 0 bases from V and 4 bases from J, leaving 12 bases between. CDR3 DNA sequence: TGCGCCAGCAGCCAAGAAGAGGGTACAGCCTATGGCTACACCTTC. Its protein is CASSQEEGTAYGYTF.

On this clone: One end of the junction varies from germline; a read error may be responsible. The chain couples TRBV6-5 to TRBJ1-2, with D perhaps matching TRBD1 (5 bases). The CDR3 is 11 amino acids. In germline, CDR1 is MNHEY, CDR2 SVGAGI. CDR3 protein: CASSSLPQARF. For the CDR3, the DNA is TGTGCCAGCAGTTCCCTCCCACAGGCGCGATTC.

The table lists this clone with a few counts. The rearrangement joins TRBV18 to TRBJ1-1; 11 bases are a match to TRBD1. Per germline, CDR1 KGHSH and CDR2 LQKENI. This CDR3 region has 14 residues. Trimming cost V 2 bases and J 10 bases; bases outside gene matches: 6. CDR3 sequence: CASSPGQGAFAAFF. Written as DNA, the CDR3 is TGTGCCAGCTCACCAGGACAGGGGGCGTTTGCAGCTTTCTTT.

This rearrangement joins TRBV4-3 to TRBJ1-4, with a tentative D call TRBD1 (6 bases). The CDR3 spans 14 residues. Germline values: CDR1 LGHNA, CDR2 YSLEER. V lost 4 bases, J lost 8 bases, and 14 bases lay in between. CDR3 nucleotide sequence: TGCGCCAGCAGCCGGGCCCAGGGGACGGAAAAACTGTTTTTT. Translation gives CASSRAQGTEKLFF.

The chain uses TRBV7-2 and TRBJ2-3; no clear D. V lost 1 base and J 6 bases, leaving 11 bases between the germline ends. Germline loops: CDR1 SGHTA, CDR2 FQGNSA. This CDR3 has 14 amino acids. Here the CDR3 reads CASSLGVVSDTQYF. CDR3 coding DNA: TGTGCCAGCAGCTTAGGTGTAGTCTCCGATACGCAGTATTTT.

This sequence joins TRBV9 and TRBJ1-1; 10 positions agree with TRBD1. Trimming removed 4 bases from V and 5 bases from J; junction bases left unmatched: 8. This CDR3 contains 15 residues. The germline V gene has CDR1 SGDLS and CDR2 YYNGEE. The CDR3 here is CASSPGQGTRTEAFF. CDR3 DNA sequence: TGTGCCAGCAGCCCGGGACAGGGGACGAGGACTGAAGCTTTCTTT.

This clone was observed a single time. The chain combines TRBV6-5 with TRBJ2-2, with 9 nucleotides matching TRBD2. Germline V lookup: CDR1 MNHEY, CDR2 SVGAGI. The V segment lost 4 bases and the J segment 4 bases; nucleotides outside the gene matches: 7. CDR3 length equals 16 residues. The CDR3 nucleotides read TGTGCCAGCAGTTTGCGGGGGGGAACAGGCACCGGGGAGCTGTTTTTT. Protein sequence: CASSLRGGTGTGELFF.

This chain connects TRBV5-6 to TRBJ2-4; 7 nucleotides agree with TRBD1. This CDR3 is 15 amino acids long. V lost 4 bases and J lost 7; bases outside the gene matches: 11. Germline-derived CDR1 and CDR2 are SGHDT and YYEEEE. CDR3 sequence reads: CASSNPGTVMNIQYF. The DNA of the CDR3 is TGTGCCAGCAGCAACCCCGGGACAGTTATGAACATTCAGTACTTC.

The chain joins TRBV5-6 to TRBJ1-6; 8 bases are a match to TRBD1. V lost 4 bases to trimming and J lost 2 bases; unmatched junction nucleotides: 5. The CDR3 consists of 16 residues. Germline values: CDR1 SGHDT, CDR2 YYEEEE. The CDR3 region has the DNA TGTGCCAGCAGCCTTGACAGGGGAACCTATAATTCACCCCTCCACTTT. Translation: CASSLDRGTYNSPLHF.

The chain employs TRBV2 and TRBJ2-7; the D gene is possibly TRBD1 (6 bases). V was pared by 8 bases and J by 3 bases, with 17 bases between. Per the germline V gene, CDR1 is SNHLY and CDR2 is FYNNEI. The CDR3 runs to 14 residues. The chain's CDR3 is CASGGQTGLYEQYF. In DNA, the CDR3 is TGTGCCAGCGGAGGTCAGACAGGCCTCTACGAGCAGTACTTC.

The genes are TRBV10-3 and TRBJ1-2; 7 positions agree with TRBD1. This CDR3 contains 15 residues. J gave up 6 bases and V 4 bases, and 11 bases lay outside the gene matches. Per the germline V gene, CDR1 is ENHRY and CDR2 is SYGVKD. The CDR3 here is CAISGSRQGSDGYTF. As DNA, the CDR3 is TGTGCCATCAGTGGCTCTAGACAGGGATCGGATGGCTACACCTTC.